This T cell receptor (beta chain) comes out of a study of PD-L1 blockade in urothelial cancer. Study background: The median T cell count in blood samples was approximately 140,000. Findings of the study overall: Larger 3-week expansion of tumor-associated blood clones was seen in durable-benefit patients.

A remark on this clone: The antigen is not known.

Into every PCR, synthetic TCR analog templates were spiked. Clones were read by immunoSEQ multiplex PCR, and TCRdb kept only the in-frame ones, dropping some. The sample lists nearly 45,000 clones, about 88% occurring once. Time point specified: pretreatment peripheral blood. J gave up 2 bases and V 4 bases, and 5 bases lay outside the gene matches. The CDR3 has 13 residues. Germline V gene sequence: CDR1 SQVTM, CDR2 ANQGSEA. This sequence joins TRBV29-1 and TRBJ2-7; 7 nucleotides agree with TRBD1. The sequencing used PBMCs, collected around atezolizumab (anti-PD-L1) treatment. This TCR came from a donor at least 40 years old with urothelial cancer. The CDR3 sequence: CSVGEGGPYEQYF. The CDR3 nucleotides read TGCAGCGTTGGGGAAGGGGGCCCCTACGAGCAGTACTTC.